What follows are 10 T cell receptor beta chains derived from one specimen sequenced in a study of shared clonotypes between healthy human individuals. Profiled with immunoSEQ multiplex PCR; TCRdb holds only in-frame clones, not every one. The profile shows about 1 million clones, approximately 80% of them singletons. Sequencing was done on a sample of memory CD4+ T cells from PBMCs. Stated subset: CD45RA-negative fraction. These receptors came from a man aged 18 to 29 in good health. Some clones in this sample may be carry-over from other donors' samples.

This chain joins TRBV18 and TRBJ2-1; tentative D call: TRBD2 (6 bases). Germline CDR1 and CDR2: KGHSH and LQKENI. The CDR3 is 14 amino acids. Deletions cut 4 bases from V and 3 bases from J, with 10 bases between. CDR3 residues: CASSLLTSYNEQFF. The CDR3 DNA reads as TGTGCCAGCTCACTACTGACTAGCTACAATGAGCAGTTCTTC. The full variable domain, in which reference TRBV18 and TRBJ2-1 provide the parts outside the CDR3, is NAGVMQNPRHLVRRRGQEARLRCSPMKGHSHVYWYRQLPEEGLKFMVYLQKENIIDESGMPKERFSAEFPKEGPSILRIQQVVRGDSAAYFCASSLLTSYNEQFFGPGTRLTVL.

As to this clone: This CDR3 is also generated by other DNA sequences in the sample. The CDR3 bases are TGTGCCAGTCGAGGGGACCAAGAGACCCAGTACTTC. It encodes CASRGDQETQYF. The genes are TRBV2 and TRBJ2-5, with D tentatively TRBD1 or TRBD2 (5 bases each). Germline CDR1 and CDR2: SNHLY and FYNNEI. Between the trimmed V and J ends, which lost 9 bases and 0 bases, there was a span of 8 bases. This CDR3 is 12 amino acids long.

The chain uses TRBV19 and TRBJ1-1; D remains unclear. The CDR3 covers 12 residues. V dropped 5 bases and J dropped 5 bases, with 9 bases sitting between them. The germline V gene has CDR1 LNHDA and CDR2 SQIVND (reference sequence). The CDR3 region is CASSAERTEAFF. DNA for the CDR3: TGTGCCAGTAGTGCCGAGAGGACTGAAGCTTTCTTT.

The chain employs TRBV4-3 and TRBJ1-1; D not certain. The germline CDR1 and CDR2 sequences are LGHNA and YSLEER. With 0 bases removed from V and 7 bases from J, the gap between germline ends came to 12 bases. The CDR3 is made up of 14 amino acids. CDR3 in DNA: TGCGCCAGCAGCCAAGATATCAAGGGCAGTGAAGCTTTCTTT. Protein: CASSQDIKGSEAFF.

CDR3 amino acids: CASSLGTGGSSEGAYEQYF. The CDR3 DNA reads TGCGCCAGCAGCTTGGGGACTGGAGGGAGCTCAGAGGGGGCCTACGAGCAGTACTTC. J is TRBJ2-7 and V is TRBV5-1; either TRBD1 or TRBD2 may supply D (6 bases each). The V gene lost 0 bases and the J gene lost 2 bases, with 24 bases spanning the gap. This CDR3 region has 19 residues. CDR1 is SGHRS, CDR2 YFSETQ, per germline.

This chain joins TRBV19 and TRBJ1-5; D might be TRBD1 (5 bases). Germline V lookup: CDR1 LNHDA, CDR2 SQIVND (reference sequence). V was shortened by 6 bases and J by 10 bases, with 22 bases between the two germline ends. CDR3 length equals 15 residues. The CDR3 loop reads CASRGTGRPGSPQHF. CDR3 nucleotides: TGTGCCAGTAGGGGGACGGGACGGCCGGGGAGCCCCCAGCATTTT.

The chain couples TRBV15 to TRBJ2-1; 12 bases line up with TRBD2. After removal of 0 bases from V and 8 bases from J, the junction contained 5 bases not matched to a gene. The CDR3 contains 16 residues. Germline lookup yields CDR1 LNHNV and CDR2 YYDKDF (reference sequence). The CDR3 DNA reads as TGTGCCACCAGCAGAGACCCAACTAGCGGGAGGCATGAGCAGTTCTTC. It specifies CATSRDPTSGRHEQFF.

The J gene is TRBJ2-7, the V gene TRBV11-2, with a tentative D call TRBD2 (6 bases). The CDR3 has 14 residues. V dropped 5 bases and J dropped 4 bases, with 15 bases sitting between them. CDR1 is SGHAT, CDR2 FQNNGV, per germline. Written as DNA, the CDR3 is TGTGCCAGCAGCCTGGCTGGCGGGGCTTACGAGCAGTACTTC. Translating it yields CASSLAGGAYEQYF.

The chain has TRBV19 and TRBJ1-3, with D hard to call. Trimming shortened V by 0 bases and J by 2 bases, and 8 bases separated the two germline ends. The CDR3 sequence is 15 residues long. Germline CDR1 reads LNHDA; CDR2 reads SQIVND (reference sequence). The CDR3 region is CASSIEASAGNTIYF. DNA of the CDR3: TGTGCCAGTAGTATAGAGGCGTCTGCTGGAAACACCATATATTTT.

In DNA, the CDR3 is TGCGCCAGCAGCTTGGTCGGGAGCGCGGATGAGCAGTTCTTC. Translated: CASSLVGSADEQFF. This sequence joins TRBV5-1 and TRBJ2-1; D is possibly TRBD2 (6 bases). Trimming removed 0 bases from V and 8 bases from J, with 12 bases in between. CDR1 is SGHRS and CDR2 is YFSETQ in the germline V gene. The CDR3 totals 14 residues.